These 8 T cell receptor beta chains came from one sample sequenced in a study of read filtering for tumor transcriptome and immune sequencing. The library was built from roughly 400 ng RNA with molecular barcoded adaptors for alpha/delta and beta/gamma chains. TCRdb passed the reads through MiXCR, listing each CDR3 protein once. The sample holds roughly 130,000 distinct CDR3 sequences, approximately 13% seen once. The sample was a population of CD138-negative cells sorted from bone marrow. These receptors all stem from a donor aged 40 or older with multiple myeloma.

With regard to this clonotype: This sequence may be a read error, since a much larger clone differs from it by one base. The CDR3 carries no conserved terminal phenylalanine or tryptophan, so it likely arises from a read error. J is TRBJ2-2 and V is TRBV12-3 or TRBV12-4; 8 bases agree with TRBD1. The CDR3 contains 14 residues. The V segment lost 6 bases and the J segment 3 bases; nucleotides outside the gene matches: 3. CDR3 coding DNA: TGTGCCAGCAGGGACAGGGCGCACACCGGGGAGCTGTTTTCT. It is translated as CASRDRAHTGELFS.

This clonotype was seen at least ten times. The genes are TRBV7-2 and TRBJ2-3; D call uncertain. V lost 5 bases to trimming and J lost 7 bases, with 16 bases between them. The CDR3 has 14 residues. Germline CDR1 is SGHTA and CDR2 is FQGNSA. The CDR3 reads CASSPVNSANTQYF. In DNA form, the CDR3 reads TGTGCCAGCAGCCCAGTGAACAGTGCGAATACGCAGTATTTT.

This clonotype occurred many times. The chain employs TRBV12-3 or TRBV12-4 and TRBJ2-1, with 10 bases aligning to TRBD2. This CDR3 contains 16 residues. J lost 5 bases, V lost 5 bases, and 9 bases had no gene match. The CDR3 nucleotides read TGTGCCAGCAGTCGTTCGGCTAGCGGGAGAAACAATGAGCAGTTCTTC. It yields the protein CASSRSASGRNNEQFF.

At least ten counts were recorded for this clonotype. The rearrangement uses TRBV7-2 and TRBJ2-6; maybe TRBD1 (6 bases). The CDR3 covers 16 residues. Germline V gene lookup returns CDR1 SGHTA and CDR2 FQGNSA. The V gene lost 5 bases and the J gene lost 1 base, with 12 bases spanning the gap. CDR3 DNA sequence: TGTGCCAGCAGCACCCGAGGGGGTTCTGGGGCCAACGTCCTGACTTTC. Encoded protein: CASSTRGGSGANVLTF.

This clonotype was observed many times. The chain uses TRBV11-1 and TRBJ2-1; 7 bases line up with TRBD1. V lost 1 base to trimming and J lost 10 bases; unmatched junction nucleotides: 7. Germline values: CDR1 SGHAT, CDR2 FQDESV (reference sequence). The length of the CDR3 is 14 residues. This CDR3 reads CASSLGQGVREQFF. Here the CDR3 DNA reads TGTGCCAGCAGCTTAGGTCAGGGGGTCAGAGAGCAGTTCTTC.

As concerns this clonotype: A far bigger clonotype differs at one base, so this is likely a read error. V usage is TRBV11-3 and J usage is TRBJ2-2, with a possible D match to TRBD2 (5 bases). The CDR3 has 12 amino acids. Germline V gives CDR1 SGHNT, CDR2 YENEEA. The CDR3: CASSFGSGKLFF. CDR3 coding DNA: TGTGCCAGCAGCTTTGGTTCCGGGAAGCTGTTTTTT.

This clonotype was picked up many times. J is TRBJ2-7 and V is TRBV5-1; TRBD2 agrees at 7 bases. There are 13 residues in the CDR3. The trim removed 5 bases at V and 5 bases at J, leaving 7 bases unmatched. The germline V gene encodes CDR1 SGHRS and CDR2 YFSETQ. The chain's CDR3 is CASSRSGMNEQYF. CDR3 DNA sequence: TGCGCCAGCAGTCGAAGCGGGATGAACGAGCAGTACTTC.

This clonotype appeared many times. The chain joins TRBV18 to TRBJ2-1, with D perhaps being TRBD1 or TRBD2 (7 bases each). This CDR3 spans 17 amino acids. Germline V gene data show CDR1 as KGHSH and CDR2 as LQKENI. Deletions cut 3 bases from V and 4 bases from J, with 19 bases between. Written as DNA, the CDR3 is TGTGCCAGCTCACCCAAAAACAGCGGGACAGTTTACAATGAGCAGTTCTTC. This encodes CASSPKNSGTVYNEQFF.